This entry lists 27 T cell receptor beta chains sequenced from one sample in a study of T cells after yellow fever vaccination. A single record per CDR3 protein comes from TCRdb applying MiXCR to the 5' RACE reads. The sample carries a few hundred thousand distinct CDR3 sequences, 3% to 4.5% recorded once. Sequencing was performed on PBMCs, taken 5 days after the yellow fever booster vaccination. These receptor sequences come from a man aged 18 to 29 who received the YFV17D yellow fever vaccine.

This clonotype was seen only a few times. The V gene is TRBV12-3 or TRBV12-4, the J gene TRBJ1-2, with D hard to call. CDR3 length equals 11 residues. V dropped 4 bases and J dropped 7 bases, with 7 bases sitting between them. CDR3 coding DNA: TGTGCCAGCAGTTACAGCTTTGGCTACACCTTC. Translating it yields CASSYSFGYTF.

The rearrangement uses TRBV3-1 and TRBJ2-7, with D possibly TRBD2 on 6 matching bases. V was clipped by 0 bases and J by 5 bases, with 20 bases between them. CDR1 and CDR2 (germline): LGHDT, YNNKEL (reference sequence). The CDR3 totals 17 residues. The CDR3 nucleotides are TGTGCCAGCAGCCAAGACTCAATCGGACACTGGGAGGACGAGCAGTACTTC. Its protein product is CASSQDSIGHWEDEQYF.

CDR3 in amino acids: CASSTLQGALETQYF. As DNA, the CDR3 is TGTGCCAGCAGCACCCTACAGGGGGCCTTGGAGACCCAGTACTTC. This chain connects TRBV7-9 to TRBJ2-5; 9 nucleotides agree with TRBD1. CDR1 SEHNR and CDR2 FQNEAQ come from the germline V gene (reference sequence). The junction had 9 bases not matched to a gene; V was cut back by 5 bases and J by 5 bases. The CDR3 extends over 15 amino acids.

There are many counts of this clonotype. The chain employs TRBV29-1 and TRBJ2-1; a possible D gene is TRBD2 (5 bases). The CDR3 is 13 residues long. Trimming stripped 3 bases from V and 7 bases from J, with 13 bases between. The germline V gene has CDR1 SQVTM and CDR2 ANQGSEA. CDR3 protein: CSVDGGLGNEQFF. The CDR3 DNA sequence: TGCAGCGTTGATGGAGGACTGGGGAATGAGCAGTTCTTC.

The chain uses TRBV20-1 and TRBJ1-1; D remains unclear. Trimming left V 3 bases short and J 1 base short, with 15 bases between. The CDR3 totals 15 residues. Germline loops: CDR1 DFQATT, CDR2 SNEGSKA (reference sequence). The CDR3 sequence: CSARISPLKNTEAFF. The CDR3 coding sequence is TGCAGTGCTAGGATCAGCCCCCTGAAGAACACTGAAGCTTTCTTT.

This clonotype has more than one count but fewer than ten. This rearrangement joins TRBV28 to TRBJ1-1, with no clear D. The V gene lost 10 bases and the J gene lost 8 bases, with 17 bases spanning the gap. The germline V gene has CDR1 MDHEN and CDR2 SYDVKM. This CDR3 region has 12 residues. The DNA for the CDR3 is TGTGCCACCTGGGTGGTCTCAGACGAAGCTTTCTTT. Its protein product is CATWVVSDEAFF.

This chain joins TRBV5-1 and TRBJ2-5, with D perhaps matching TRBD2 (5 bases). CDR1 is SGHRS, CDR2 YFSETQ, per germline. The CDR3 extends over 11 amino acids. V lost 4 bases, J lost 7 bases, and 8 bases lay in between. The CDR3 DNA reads TGCGCCAGCAGCGGCCGGGGGACCCAGTACTTC. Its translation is CASSGRGTQYF.

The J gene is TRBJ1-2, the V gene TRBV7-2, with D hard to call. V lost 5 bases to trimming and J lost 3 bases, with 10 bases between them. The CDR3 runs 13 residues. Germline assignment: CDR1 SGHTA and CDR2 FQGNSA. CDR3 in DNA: TGTGCCAGCAGCCCCCGGACCGACTATGGCTACACCTTC. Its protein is CASSPRTDYGYTF.

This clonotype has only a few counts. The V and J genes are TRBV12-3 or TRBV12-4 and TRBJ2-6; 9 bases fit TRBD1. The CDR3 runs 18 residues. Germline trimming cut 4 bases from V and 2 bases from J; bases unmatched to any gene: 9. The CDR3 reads CASSSRSGTGTGANVLTF. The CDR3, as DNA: TGTGCCAGCAGTTCTCGATCCGGGACAGGGACTGGGGCCAACGTCCTGACTTTC.

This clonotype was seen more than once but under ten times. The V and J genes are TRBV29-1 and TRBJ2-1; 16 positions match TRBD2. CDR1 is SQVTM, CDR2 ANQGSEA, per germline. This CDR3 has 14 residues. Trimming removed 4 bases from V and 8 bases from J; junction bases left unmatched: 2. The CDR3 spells CSVAGTSGGDEQFF. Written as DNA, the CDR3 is TGCAGCGTTGCCGGGACTAGCGGGGGGGATGAGCAGTTCTTC.

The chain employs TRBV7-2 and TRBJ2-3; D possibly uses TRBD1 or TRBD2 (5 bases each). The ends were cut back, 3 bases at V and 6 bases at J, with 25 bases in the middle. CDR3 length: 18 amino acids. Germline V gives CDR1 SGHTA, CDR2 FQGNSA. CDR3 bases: TGTGCCAGCAGCTTGGGGGTGCGGCCTCCCCCGGAATCCGATACGCAGTATTTT. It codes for CASSLGVRPPPESDTQYF.

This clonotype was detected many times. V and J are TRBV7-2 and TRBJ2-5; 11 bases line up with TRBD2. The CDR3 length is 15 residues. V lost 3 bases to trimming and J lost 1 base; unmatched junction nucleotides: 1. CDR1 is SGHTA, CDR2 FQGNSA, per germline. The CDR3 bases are TGTGCCAGCAGCTTCACTAGCGGGGGCCAAGAGACCCAGTACTTC. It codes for CASSFTSGGQETQYF.

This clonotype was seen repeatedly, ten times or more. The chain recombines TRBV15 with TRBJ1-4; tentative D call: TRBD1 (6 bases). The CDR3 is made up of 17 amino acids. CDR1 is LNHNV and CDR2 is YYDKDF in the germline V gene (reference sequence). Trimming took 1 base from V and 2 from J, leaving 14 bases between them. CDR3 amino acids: CATSRAGAWGTNEKLFF. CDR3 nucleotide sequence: TGTGCCACCAGCAGAGCAGGGGCGTGGGGCACTAATGAAAAACTGTTTTTT.

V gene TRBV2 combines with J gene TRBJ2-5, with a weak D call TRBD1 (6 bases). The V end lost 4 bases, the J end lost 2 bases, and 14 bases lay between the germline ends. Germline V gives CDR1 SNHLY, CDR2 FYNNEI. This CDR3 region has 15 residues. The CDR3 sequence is CASSGLGTPQETQYF. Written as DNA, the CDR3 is TGTGCCAGCAGTGGTCTCGGGACACCACAAGAGACCCAGTACTTC.

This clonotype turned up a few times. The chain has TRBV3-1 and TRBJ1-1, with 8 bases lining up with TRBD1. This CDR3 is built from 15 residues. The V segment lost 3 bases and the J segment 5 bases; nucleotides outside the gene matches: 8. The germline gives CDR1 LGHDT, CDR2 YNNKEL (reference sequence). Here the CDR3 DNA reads TGTGCCAGCAGCCATCCAGGGGGCGTAAGGACTGAAGCTTTCTTT. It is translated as CASSHPGGVRTEAFF.

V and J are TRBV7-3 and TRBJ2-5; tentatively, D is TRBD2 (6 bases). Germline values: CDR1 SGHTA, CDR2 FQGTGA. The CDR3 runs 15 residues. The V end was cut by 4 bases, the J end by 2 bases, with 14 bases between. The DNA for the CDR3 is TGTGCCAGCAGCTCCGGATTGGGGGGTCAAGAGACCCAGTACTTC. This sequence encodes CASSSGLGGQETQYF.

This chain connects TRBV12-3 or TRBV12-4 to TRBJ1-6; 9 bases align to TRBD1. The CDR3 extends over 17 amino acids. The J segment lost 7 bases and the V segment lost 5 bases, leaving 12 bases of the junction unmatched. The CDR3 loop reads CASSPSFLDRGNSPLHF. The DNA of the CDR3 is TGTGCCAGCAGTCCCTCATTCTTAGACAGGGGGAATTCACCCCTCCACTTT.

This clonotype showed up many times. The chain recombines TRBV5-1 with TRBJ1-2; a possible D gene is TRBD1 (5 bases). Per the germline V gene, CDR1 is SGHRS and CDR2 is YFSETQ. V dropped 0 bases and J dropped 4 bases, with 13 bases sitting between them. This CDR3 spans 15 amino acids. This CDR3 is CASSLAAGGGYGYTF. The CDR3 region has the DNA TGCGCCAGCAGCTTGGCCGCCGGCGGGGGCTATGGCTACACCTTC.

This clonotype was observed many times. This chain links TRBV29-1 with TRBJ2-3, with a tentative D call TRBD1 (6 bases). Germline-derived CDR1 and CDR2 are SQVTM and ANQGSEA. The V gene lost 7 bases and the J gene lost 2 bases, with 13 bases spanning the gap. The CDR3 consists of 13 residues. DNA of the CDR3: TGCAGCGAAATCCAGGGGAACACAGATACGCAGTATTTT. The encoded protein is CSEIQGNTDTQYF.

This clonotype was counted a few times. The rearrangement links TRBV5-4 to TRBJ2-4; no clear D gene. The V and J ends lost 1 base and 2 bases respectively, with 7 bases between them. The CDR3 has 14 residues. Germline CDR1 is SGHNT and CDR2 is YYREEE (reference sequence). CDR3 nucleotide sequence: TGTGCCAGCAGCTTGAGTGGGCCCAAAAACATTCAGTACTTC. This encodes CASSLSGPKNIQYF.

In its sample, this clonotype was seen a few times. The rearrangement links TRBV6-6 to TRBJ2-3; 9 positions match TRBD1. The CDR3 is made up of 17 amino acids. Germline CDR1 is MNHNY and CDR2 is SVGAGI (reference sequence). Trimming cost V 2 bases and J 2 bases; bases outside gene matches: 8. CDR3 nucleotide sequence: TGTGCCAGCAGTTACGATCCTGACAGGGGGTACACAGATACGCAGTATTTT. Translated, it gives CASSYDPDRGYTDTQYF.

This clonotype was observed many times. CDR3 DNA: TGTGCCAGCACGTTAGGGGCGAACAATCAGCCCCAGCATTTT. Amino acids: CASTLGANNQPQHF. The chain combines TRBV2 with TRBJ1-5, with D possibly matching TRBD1 (5 bases). CDR3 length: 14 amino acids. V lost 7 bases and J lost 3, with 13 bases in between. CDR1 SNHLY and CDR2 FYNNEI come from the germline V gene.

The chain's CDR3 is CASSLAGSQYF. CDR3 DNA sequence: TGTGCCAGCAGCTTAGCGGGGTCGCAGTACTTC. The chain has TRBV7-9 and TRBJ2-7; the D is unclear. The germline V and J ends were trimmed by 0 bases and 9 bases, with 6 bases remaining between them. Germline assignment: CDR1 SEHNR and CDR2 FQNEAQ (reference sequence). The CDR3 totals 11 residues.

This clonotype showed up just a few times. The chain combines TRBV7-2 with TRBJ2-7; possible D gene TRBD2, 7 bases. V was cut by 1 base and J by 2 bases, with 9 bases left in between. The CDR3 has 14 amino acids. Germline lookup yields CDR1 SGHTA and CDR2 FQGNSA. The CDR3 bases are TGTGCCAGCAGCTTAGGCGGGGGCCCCTACGAGCAGTACGTC. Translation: CASSLGGGPYEQYV.

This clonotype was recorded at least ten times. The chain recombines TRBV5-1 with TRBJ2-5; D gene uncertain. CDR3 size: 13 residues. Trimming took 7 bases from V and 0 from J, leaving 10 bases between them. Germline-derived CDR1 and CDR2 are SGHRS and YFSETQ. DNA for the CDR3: TGCGCCAGCCACGATACGTACCAAGAGACCCAGTACTTC. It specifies CASHDTYQETQYF.

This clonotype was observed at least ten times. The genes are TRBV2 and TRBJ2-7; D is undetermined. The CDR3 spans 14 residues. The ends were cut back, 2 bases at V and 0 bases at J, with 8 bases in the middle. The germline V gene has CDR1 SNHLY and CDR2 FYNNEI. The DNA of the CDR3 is TGTGCCAGCAGTGAAAGTAGGGACTCCTACGAGCAGTACGTC. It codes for CASSESRDSYEQYV.

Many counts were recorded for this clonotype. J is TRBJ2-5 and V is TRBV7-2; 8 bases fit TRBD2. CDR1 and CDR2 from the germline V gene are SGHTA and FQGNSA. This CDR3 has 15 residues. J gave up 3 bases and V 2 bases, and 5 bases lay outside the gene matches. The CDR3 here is CASSLPGGMEETQYF. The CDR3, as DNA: TGTGCCAGCAGCTTACCGGGGGGGATGGAAGAGACCCAGTACTTC. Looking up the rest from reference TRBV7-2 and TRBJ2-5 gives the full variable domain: GAGVSQSPSNKVTEKGKDVELRCDPISGHTALYWYRQSLGQGLEFLIYFQGNSAPDKSGLPSDRFSAERTGGSVSTLTIQRTQQEDSAVYLCASSLPGGMEETQYFGPGTRLLVL.